The clone carrying this TCR beta chain appeared a few times. The source of the sample is a study of T-cell reconstitution after alpha-beta-depleted transplantation in children. As it was prepared, the TCRbeta library received unique molecular identifiers. MiXCR, applied by TCRdb to the PCR reads, yields one record per CDR3 protein. The sample has approximately 510,000 distinct CDR3 sequences; roughly 18% are singletons. V dropped 3 bases and J dropped 3 bases, with 8 bases sitting between them. This CDR3 comprises 14 residues. The germline V gene encodes CDR1 MGHDK and CDR2 SYGVNS. The material sequenced was PBMCs from the stem cell graft donor, taken from the stem cell graft. V is TRBV25-1 and J is TRBJ1-4; D remains unclear. The origin of this receptor is a human donor who donated a stem cell graft to a child with acute lymphoblastic leukemia. The CDR3 here is CASSESLANEKLFF. DNA for the CDR3: TGTGCCAGCAGTGAGTCGTTGGCTAATGAAAAACTGTTTTTT.